This is a list of T cell receptor beta chains from one sample in a study of blood T cell repertoires in COVID-19. Here immunoSEQ multiplex PCR was the method, and the copy in TCRdb shows in-frame clones only, minus some. The sample includes over 100,000 clones, 75% to 90% seen only once; the top ten take about 1.1%. The sequenced sample was peripheral blood. The receptors were sampled from a human donor in a cohort sampled during active COVID-19. The CDR3 runs from the conserved cysteine through the conserved F or W. A D gene is named only where the DNA matches it firmly. Where a row states a size, it is once, few, many or the class of an expanded clone; other rows omit it.

D: TRBD1
J: TRBJ2-7
size: NA
V: TRBV19
DNA: TGTGCCAGTAGTCGTAGGGGGCCGGCCGAGCAGTACTTC
CDR3: CASSRRGPAEQYF

D: TRBD1
J: TRBJ2-5
size: NA
V: TRBV29-1
DNA: TGCAGCGCCATGACAGGGGAAGAGACCCAGTACTTC
CDR3: CSAMTGEETQYF

D: TRBD1
J: TRBJ2-2
size: NA
V: TRBV5-4
DNA: TGTGCCAGCAGCTCCCGACAGGGGGCGGATATCGGGGAGCTGTTTTTT
CDR3: CASSSRQGADIGELFF

D: TRBD1
J: TRBJ2-1
size: NA
V: TRBV7-8
DNA: TGTGCCAGCAGCTTATGGTGGACAGGGGAAAATGAGCAGTTCTTC
CDR3: CASSLWWTGENEQFF

D: TRBD1
J: TRBJ1-1
size: NA
V: TRBV13
DNA: TGTGCCAGCAGCCCCCGCGGGACAGCCACTGAAGCTTTCTTT
CDR3: CASSPRGTATEAFF

D: NA
J: TRBJ2-6
size: once
V: TRBV28
DNA: TGTGCCAGCATTCCTGTGGGAGCAGGGGCCAACGTCCTGACTTTC
CDR3: CASIPVGAGANVLTF

D: TRBD1
J: TRBJ1-1
size: NA
V: TRBV5-1
DNA: TGCGCCAGCAGCTCAACGCAGGGGGGTGGCACTGAAGCTTTCTTT
CDR3: CASSSTQGGGTEAFF

D: NA
J: TRBJ2-3
size: once
V: TRBV7-2
DNA: TGTGCCAGCAGCTTAGGTCCCGCTAGGCGGGGAGATACGCAGTATTTT
CDR3: CASSLGPARRGDTQYF

D: NA
J: TRBJ2-7
size: once
V: TRBV19
DNA: TGTGCCAGTAGTAGCCCACAGGGAAGCGAGCAGTACTTC
CDR3: CASSSPQGSEQYF

D: TRBD2
J: TRBJ2-3
size: NA
V: TRBV15
DNA: TGTGCCACCAGCAGAGATATAGCGGGAGGAGGCACAGATACGCAGTATTTT
CDR3: CATSRDIAGGGTDTQYF

D: TRBD2
J: TRBJ2-1
size: NA
V: TRBV27
DNA: TGTGCCAGCCACGCGGGGTTCGTCGGGGGGAGGTATGAGCAGTTCTTC
CDR3: CASHAGFVGGRYEQFF

D: NA
J: TRBJ1-4
size: NA
V: TRBV15
DNA: TGTGCCACCAGCAGAGCTACTGCAACTAATGAAAAACTGTTTTTT
CDR3: CATSRATATNEKLFF

D: TRBD2
J: TRBJ2-5
size: NA
V: TRBV5-1
DNA: TGCGCCAGCAGCTCGGGCAGCGGGAGGTTTGAGACCCAGTACTTC
CDR3: CASSSGSGRFETQYF

D: TRBD1
J: TRBJ2-1
size: few
V: TRBV18
DNA: TGTGCCAGCTCACCGCCTATACGGGACAGTAGGGCGCGAGACAAGTTCTTC
CDR3: CASSPPIRDSRARDKFF

D: NA
J: TRBJ1-1
size: NA
V: TRBV28
DNA: TGTGCCAGCAGTTTTGGGAGACGACGGACTGAAGCTTTCTTT
CDR3: CASSFGRRRTEAFF

D: TRBD2
J: TRBJ2-2
size: NA
V: TRBV6-5
DNA: TGTGCCAGCAGAGGGACTAGCGGGAGTGCCGGGGAGCTGTTTTTT
CDR3: CASRGTSGSAGELFF

D: NA
J: TRBJ2-1
size: NA
V: TRBV10-1
DNA: TGCGCCACCGGGAACTCCTACAATGAGCAGTTCTTC
CDR3: CATGNSYNEQFF

D: NA
J: TRBJ1-3
size: NA
V: TRBV5-6
DNA: TGTGCCAGCAGCCGGACGTCATGGGGAGAGTCCCTCTCTGGAAACACCATATATTTT
CDR3: CASSRTSWGESLSGNTIYF

D: NA
J: TRBJ2-5
size: NA
V: TRBV5-1
DNA: TGCGCCAGCAGGGAGGGCGGGCAAGAGACCCAGTACTTC
CDR3: CASREGGQETQYF

D: NA
J: TRBJ1-1
size: NA
V: TRBV3-1/TRBV3-2
DNA: TGTGCCAGCTCTCTGGGAGGGGGAACTGAAGCTTTCTTT
CDR3: CASSLGGGTEAFF

D: NA
J: TRBJ2-7
size: NA
V: TRBV6-4
DNA: TGTGCCAGCAGTGAGTTCGAAGGGGGACCCTACGAGCAGTACTTC
CDR3: CASSEFEGGPYEQYF

D: NA
J: TRBJ2-6
size: few
V: TRBV5-4
DNA: TGTGCCAGCAGCTTACGCAACACTGGGGCCAACGTCCTGACTTTC
CDR3: CASSLRNTGANVLTF